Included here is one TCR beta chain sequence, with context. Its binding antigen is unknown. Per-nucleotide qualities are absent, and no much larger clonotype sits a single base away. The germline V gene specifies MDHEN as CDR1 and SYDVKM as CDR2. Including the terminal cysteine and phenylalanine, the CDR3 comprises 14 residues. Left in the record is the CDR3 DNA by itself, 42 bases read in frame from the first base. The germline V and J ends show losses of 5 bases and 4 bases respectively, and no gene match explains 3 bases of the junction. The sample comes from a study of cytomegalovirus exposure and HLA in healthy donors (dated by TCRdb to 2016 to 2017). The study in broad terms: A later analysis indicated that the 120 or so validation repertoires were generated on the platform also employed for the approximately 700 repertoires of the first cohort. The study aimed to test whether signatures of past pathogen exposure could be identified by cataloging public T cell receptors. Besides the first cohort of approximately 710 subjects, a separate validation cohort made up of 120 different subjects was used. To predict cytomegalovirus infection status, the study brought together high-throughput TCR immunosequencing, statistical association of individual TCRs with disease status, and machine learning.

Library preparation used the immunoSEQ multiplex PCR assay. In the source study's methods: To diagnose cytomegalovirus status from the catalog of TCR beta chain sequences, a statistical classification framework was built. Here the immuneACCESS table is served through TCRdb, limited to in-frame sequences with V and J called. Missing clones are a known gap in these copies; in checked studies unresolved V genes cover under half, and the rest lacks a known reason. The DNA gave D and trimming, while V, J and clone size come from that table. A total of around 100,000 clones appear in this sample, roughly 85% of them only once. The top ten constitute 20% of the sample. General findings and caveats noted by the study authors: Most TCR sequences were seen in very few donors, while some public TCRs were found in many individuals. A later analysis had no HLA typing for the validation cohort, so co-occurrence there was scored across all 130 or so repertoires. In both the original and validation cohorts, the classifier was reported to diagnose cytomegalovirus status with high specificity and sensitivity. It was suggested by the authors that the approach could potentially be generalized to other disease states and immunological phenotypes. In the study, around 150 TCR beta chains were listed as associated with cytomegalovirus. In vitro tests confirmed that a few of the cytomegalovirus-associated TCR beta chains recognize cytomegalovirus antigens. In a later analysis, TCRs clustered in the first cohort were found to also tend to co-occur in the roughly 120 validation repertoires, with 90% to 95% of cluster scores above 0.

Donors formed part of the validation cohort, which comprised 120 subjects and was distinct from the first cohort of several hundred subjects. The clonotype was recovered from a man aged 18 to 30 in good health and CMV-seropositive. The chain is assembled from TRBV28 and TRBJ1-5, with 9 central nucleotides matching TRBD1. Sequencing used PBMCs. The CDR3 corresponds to CASSTGGVNQPQHF. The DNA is TGTGCCAGCAGTACAGGGGGCGTTAATCAGCCCCAGCATTTT. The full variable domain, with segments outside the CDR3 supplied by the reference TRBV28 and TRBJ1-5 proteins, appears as DVKVTQSSRYLVKRTGEKVFLECVQDMDHENMFWYRQDPGLGLRLIYFSYDVKMKEKGDIPEGYSVSREKKERFSLILESASTNQTSMYLCASSTGGVNQPQHFGDGTRLSIL.